The TCR beta chain described here comes from a study of type 1 regulatory T cells. Study overall: T-allo10 is a Tr1-enriched, alloantigen-specific CD4 T cell product made in vitro. Study-level results: Compared with non-type 1 regulatory T cells, type 1 regulatory T cells showed a more restricted TCR repertoire.

About this clonotype: What it binds is not known.

TCRdb re-called the reads with MiXCR, one entry per CDR3 protein. The data hold 60,000 to 70,000 distinct CDR3 sequences, with roughly 50% observed a single time. V was pared by 2 bases and J by 3 bases, with 13 bases between. The length of the CDR3 is 15 residues. Germline lookup yields CDR1 KGHSH and CDR2 LQKENI. Sample: cultured non-Tr1 T cells, either the whole culture or a sorted T cell fraction (not recorded which). The chain couples TRBV18 to TRBJ1-2; D ambiguous. The sequence was obtained from a human donor in good health. CDR3 region: CASSPSTGSDYGYTF. DNA of the CDR3: TGTGCCAGCTCACCATCGACGGGGAGCGACTATGGCTACACCTTC.